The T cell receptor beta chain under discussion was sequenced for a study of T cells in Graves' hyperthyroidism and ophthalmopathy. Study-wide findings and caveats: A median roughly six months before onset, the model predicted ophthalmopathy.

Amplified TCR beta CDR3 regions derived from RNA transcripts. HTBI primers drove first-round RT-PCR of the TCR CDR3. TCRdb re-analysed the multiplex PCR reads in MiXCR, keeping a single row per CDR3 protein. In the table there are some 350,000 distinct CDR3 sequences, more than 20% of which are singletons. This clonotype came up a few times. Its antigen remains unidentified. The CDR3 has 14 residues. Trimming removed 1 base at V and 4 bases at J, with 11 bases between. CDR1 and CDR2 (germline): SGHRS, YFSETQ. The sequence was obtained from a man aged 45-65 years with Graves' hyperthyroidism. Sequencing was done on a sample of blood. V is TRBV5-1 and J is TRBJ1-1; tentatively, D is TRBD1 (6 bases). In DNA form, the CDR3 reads TGCGCCAGCAGCTTGACAGGGAGCAGCACTGAAGCTTTCTTT. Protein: CASSLTGSSTEAFF.